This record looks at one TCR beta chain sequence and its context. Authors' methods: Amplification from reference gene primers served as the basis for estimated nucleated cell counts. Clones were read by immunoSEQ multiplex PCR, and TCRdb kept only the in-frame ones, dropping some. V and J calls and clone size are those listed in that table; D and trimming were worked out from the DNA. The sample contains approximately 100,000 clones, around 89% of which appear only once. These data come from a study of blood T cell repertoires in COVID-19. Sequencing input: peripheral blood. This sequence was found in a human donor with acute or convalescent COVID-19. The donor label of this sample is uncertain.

The CDR3 is CASSLASGIYEQYF. The CDR3 nucleotides read TGTGCCAGCAGTTTGGCTAGCGGGATCTACGAGCAGTACTTC. The V gene is TRBV28, the J gene TRBJ2-7; 9 bases are a match to TRBD2. From germline, CDR1 is MDHEN and CDR2 SYDVKM. V dropped 3 bases and J dropped 3; count of bases not matched to a gene: 3. The CDR3 loop spans 14 amino acids.